These 5 T cell receptor beta chains originate from one sample sequenced in a study of shared clonotypes between healthy human individuals. Cells designated naive CD8 were CD45RO-negative and were positively selected for CCR7, with terminally differentiated effector memory CD45RA+ cells excluded. The assay was immunoSEQ multiplex PCR, and TCRdb's table has in-frame clones only and misses some. The table includes roughly 590,000 clones, nearly 97% detected once. The sequenced material came from naive CD8+ T cells sorted from blood. The receptors originated from a woman aged 25 to 39 in good health.

The rearrangement links TRBV10-3 to TRBJ2-6; D is unresolved. Germline V CDR1 and CDR2: ENHRY, SYGVKD. The CDR3 is 13 amino acids. Trimming removed 3 bases from V and 2 bases from J, with 2 bases in between. CDR3 region: CAISDTGANVLTF. CDR3 DNA: TGTGCCATCAGTGATACTGGGGCCAACGTCCTGACTTTC.

The chain uses TRBV7-3 and TRBJ2-3; 12 bases fit TRBD2. Trimming removed 2 bases from V and 4 bases from J; junction bases left unmatched: 13. CDR1 SGHTA and CDR2 FQGTGA come from the germline V gene. This CDR3 is 19 amino acids long. The CDR3 loop is CASSLLALAGGPGADTQYF. CDR3 bases: TGTGCCAGCAGCTTATTGGCTCTAGCGGGAGGGCCAGGCGCAGATACGCAGTATTTT.

This chain links TRBV2 with TRBJ2-1; D is unresolved. V dropped 7 bases and J dropped 0 bases, with 7 bases sitting between them. Germline V lookup: CDR1 SNHLY, CDR2 FYNNEI. There are 13 residues in the CDR3. The CDR3 protein is CASNSGSYNEQFF. CDR3 coding DNA: TGTGCCAGCAATTCGGGCTCCTACAATGAGCAGTTCTTC.

The chain has TRBV4-1 and TRBJ1-2; 8 bases map to TRBD1. The V gene end was trimmed by 4 bases and the J gene end by 5 bases; junction bases not matched to a gene: 12. Germline-derived CDR1 and CDR2 are MGHRA and YSYEKL. CDR3 length: 16 residues. CDR3 nucleotides: TGCGCCAGCAGCCCAACGGACAGGGCCTATGGTTATGGCTACACCTTC. As protein: CASSPTDRAYGYGYTF.

This clone was found once. The rearrangement links TRBV28 to TRBJ2-3; TRBD2 agrees at 11 bases. V was clipped by 7 bases and J by 0 bases; unmatched bases: 3. This CDR3 is 15 amino acids long. Germline values: CDR1 MDHEN, CDR2 SYDVKM. CDR3 DNA sequence: TGTGCCAGCACCAGGACTAGCGGGAGCACAGATACGCAGTATTTT. This gives the protein CASTRTSGSTDTQYF.